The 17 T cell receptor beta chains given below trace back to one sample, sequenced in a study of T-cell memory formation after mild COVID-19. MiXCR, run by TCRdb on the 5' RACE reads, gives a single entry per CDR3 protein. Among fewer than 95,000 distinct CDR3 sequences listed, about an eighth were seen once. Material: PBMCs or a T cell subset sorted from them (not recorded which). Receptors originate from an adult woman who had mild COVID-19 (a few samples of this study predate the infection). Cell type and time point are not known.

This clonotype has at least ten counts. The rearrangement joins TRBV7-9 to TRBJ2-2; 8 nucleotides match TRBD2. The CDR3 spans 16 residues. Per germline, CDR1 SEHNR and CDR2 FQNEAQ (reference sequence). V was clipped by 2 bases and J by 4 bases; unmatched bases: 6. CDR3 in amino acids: CASSLSREGSTGELFF. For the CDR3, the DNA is TGTGCCAGCAGCTTATCTCGGGAGGGTAGCACCGGGGAGCTGTTTTTT.

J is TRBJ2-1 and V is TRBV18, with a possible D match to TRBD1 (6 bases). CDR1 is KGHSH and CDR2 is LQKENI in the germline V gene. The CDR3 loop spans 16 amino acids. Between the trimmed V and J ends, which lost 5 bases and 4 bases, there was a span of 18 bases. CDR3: CASSLRSGVVYNEQFF. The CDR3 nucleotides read TGTGCCAGCTCATTACGGTCAGGGGTTGTTTACAATGAGCAGTTCTTC.

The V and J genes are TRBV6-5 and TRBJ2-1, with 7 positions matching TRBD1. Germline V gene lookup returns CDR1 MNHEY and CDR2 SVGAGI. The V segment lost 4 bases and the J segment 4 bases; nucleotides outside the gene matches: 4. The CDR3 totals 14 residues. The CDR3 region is CASSSDRIYNEQFF. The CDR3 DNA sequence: TGTGCCAGCAGTTCGGACAGGATATACAATGAGCAGTTCTTC.

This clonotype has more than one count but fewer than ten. Here the CDR3 reads CSARDLAGDEQFF. Here the CDR3 DNA reads TGCAGTGCTAGAGATTTAGCGGGAGATGAGCAGTTCTTC. The chain combines TRBV20-1 with TRBJ2-1; TRBD2 matches 9 bases. This CDR3 spans 13 amino acids. J was trimmed by 8 bases and V by 0 bases; bases with no gene match: 2. Germline values: CDR1 DFQATT, CDR2 SNEGSKA (reference sequence).

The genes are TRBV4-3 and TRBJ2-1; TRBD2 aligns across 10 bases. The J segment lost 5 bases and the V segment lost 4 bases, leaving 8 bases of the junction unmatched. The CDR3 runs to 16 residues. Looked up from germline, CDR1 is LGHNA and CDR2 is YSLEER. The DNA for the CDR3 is TGCGCCAGCAGCCCCCAGCGGGAGGGCCCCGACAATGAGCAGTTCTTC. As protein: CASSPQREGPDNEQFF.

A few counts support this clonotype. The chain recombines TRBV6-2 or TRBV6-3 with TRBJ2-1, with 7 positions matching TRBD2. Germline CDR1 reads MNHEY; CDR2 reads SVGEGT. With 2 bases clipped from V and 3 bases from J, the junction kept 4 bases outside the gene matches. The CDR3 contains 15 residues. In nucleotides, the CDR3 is TGTGCCAGCAGTTACGAACTAGCGATCTACAATGAGCAGTTCTTC. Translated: CASSYELAIYNEQFF.

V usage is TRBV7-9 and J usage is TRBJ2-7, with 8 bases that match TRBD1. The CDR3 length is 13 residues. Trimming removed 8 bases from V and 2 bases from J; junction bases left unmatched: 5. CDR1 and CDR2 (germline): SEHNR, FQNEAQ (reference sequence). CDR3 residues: CASGTGNAYEQYF. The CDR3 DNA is TGTGCCAGCGGGACAGGAAACGCCTACGAGCAGTACTTC. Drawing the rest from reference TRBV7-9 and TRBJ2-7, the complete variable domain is DTGVSQNPRHKITKRGQNVTFRCDPISEHNRLYWYRQTLGQGPEFLTYFQNEAQLEKSRLLSDRFSAERPKGSFSTLEIQRTEQGDSAMYLCASGTGNAYEQYFGPGTRLTVT.

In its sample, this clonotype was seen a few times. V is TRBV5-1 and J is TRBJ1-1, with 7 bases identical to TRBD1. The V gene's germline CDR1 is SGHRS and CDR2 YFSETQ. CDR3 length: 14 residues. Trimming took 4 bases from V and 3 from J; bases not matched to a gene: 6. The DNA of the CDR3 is TGCGCCAGCAGCCCCTACAGGGGATACACTGAAGCTTTCTTT. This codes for CASSPYRGYTEAFF. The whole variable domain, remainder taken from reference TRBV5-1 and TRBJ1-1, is KAGVTQTPRYLIKTRGQQVTLSCSPISGHRSVSWYQQTPGQGLQFLFEYFSETQRNKGNFPGRFSGRQFSNSRSEMNVSTLELGDSALYLCASSPYRGYTEAFFGQGTRLTVV.

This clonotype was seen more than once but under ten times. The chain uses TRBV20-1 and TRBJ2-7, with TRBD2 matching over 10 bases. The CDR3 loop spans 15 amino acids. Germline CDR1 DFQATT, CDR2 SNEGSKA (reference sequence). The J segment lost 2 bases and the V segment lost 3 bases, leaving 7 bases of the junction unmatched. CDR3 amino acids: CSASPLAGVAYEQYF. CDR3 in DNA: TGCAGTGCTAGTCCTCTAGCGGGAGTGGCCTACGAGCAGTACTTC.

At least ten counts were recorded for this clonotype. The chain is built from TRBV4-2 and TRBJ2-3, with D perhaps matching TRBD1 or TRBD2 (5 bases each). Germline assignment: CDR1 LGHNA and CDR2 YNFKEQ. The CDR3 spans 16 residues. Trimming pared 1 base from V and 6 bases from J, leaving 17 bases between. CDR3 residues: CASSQAPAPEGDTQYF. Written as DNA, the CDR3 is TGTGCCAGCAGCCAAGCCCCGGCACCCGAGGGGGATACGCAGTATTTT.

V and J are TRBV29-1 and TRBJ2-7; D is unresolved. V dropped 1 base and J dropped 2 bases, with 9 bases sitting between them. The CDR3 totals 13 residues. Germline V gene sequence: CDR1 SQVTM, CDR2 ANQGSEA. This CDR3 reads CSVEVGRAYEQYF. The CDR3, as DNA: TGCAGCGTTGAAGTTGGAAGGGCCTACGAGCAGTACTTC.

CDR3 loop: CASSYMHGGYEQYF. The CDR3 DNA is TGTGCCAGCAGTTACATGCACGGGGGCTACGAGCAGTACTTC. The rearrangement links TRBV6-2 or TRBV6-3 to TRBJ2-7; possible D gene TRBD2, 6 bases. The CDR3 sequence is 14 residues long. The V end was cut by 2 bases, the J end by 3 bases, with 11 bases between. Germline V gene lookup returns CDR1 MNHEY and CDR2 SVGEGT.

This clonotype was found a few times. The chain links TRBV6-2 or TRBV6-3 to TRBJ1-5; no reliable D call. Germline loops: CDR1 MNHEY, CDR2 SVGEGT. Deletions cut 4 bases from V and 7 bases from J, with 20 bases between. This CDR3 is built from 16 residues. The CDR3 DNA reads TGTGCCAGCAGTTTACTACACAAGTCTGGGCTCCAGCCCCAGCATTTT. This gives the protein CASSLLHKSGLQPQHF.

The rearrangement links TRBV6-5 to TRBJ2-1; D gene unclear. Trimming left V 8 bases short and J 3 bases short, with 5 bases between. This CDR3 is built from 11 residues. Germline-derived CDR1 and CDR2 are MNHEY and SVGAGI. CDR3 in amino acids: CASAFYNEQFF. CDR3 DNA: TGTGCCAGCGCTTTCTACAATGAGCAGTTCTTC.

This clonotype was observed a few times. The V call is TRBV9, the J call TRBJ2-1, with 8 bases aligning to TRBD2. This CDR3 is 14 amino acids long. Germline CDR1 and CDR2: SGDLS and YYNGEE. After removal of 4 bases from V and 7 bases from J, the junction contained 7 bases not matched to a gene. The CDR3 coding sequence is TGTGCCAGCAGCCCGGGGGGGCGGGGGAATGAGCAGTTCTTC. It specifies CASSPGGRGNEQFF.

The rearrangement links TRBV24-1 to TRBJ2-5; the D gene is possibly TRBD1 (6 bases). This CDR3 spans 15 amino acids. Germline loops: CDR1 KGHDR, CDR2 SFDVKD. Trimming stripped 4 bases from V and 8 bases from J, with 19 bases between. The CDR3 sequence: CATSEHSQQGNTQYF. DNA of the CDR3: TGTGCCACCAGTGAGCACTCTCAACAGGGAAACACCCAGTACTTC.

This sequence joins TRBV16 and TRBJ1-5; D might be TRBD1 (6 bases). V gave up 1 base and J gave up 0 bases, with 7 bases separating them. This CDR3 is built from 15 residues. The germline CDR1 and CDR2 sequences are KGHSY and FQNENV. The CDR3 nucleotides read TGTGCCAGCAGCCAATGGGACAATAGCAATCAGCCCCAGCATTTT. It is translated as CASSQWDNSNQPQHF.